The clone carrying this TCR beta chain was observed a few times. No antigen is known for it. Sequencing targeted expressed TCRB transcripts, as all isolated RNA had been reverse transcribed. TCRdb's copy holds only in-frame clones and misses some; the assay was immunoSEQ multiplex PCR. The sample comprises a few hundred thousand clones, roughly 13% of which are singletons, and approximately 0.018% rests with the top ten. One heparinised draw, averaging roughly 0.12 L, was taken per donor. Germline V gene sequence: CDR1 SNHLY, CDR2 FYNNEI. The CDR3 spans 14 residues. V shed 7 bases, J shed 7 bases, and the junction held 5 bases outside the gene matches. The data were taken from a study of beta chain features in type 1 diabetes. Study overall: Analysis included more than 90 million sorted cells drawn from all samples. Study outcomes and limitations: Shorter TCRB CDR3s, moderately but significantly so, marked every one of the four CD4+ subsets in Type 1 diabetes patients.

The sequence was collected from a man aged 25-40 years with type 1 diabetes. The source material was naive CD4+ T cells from blood. The V call is TRBV2, the J call TRBJ1-6; TRBD1 aligns across 9 bases. The CDR3 coding sequence is TGTGCCAGCAATAACAGGGGGCAGAATTCACCCCTCCACTTT. Translating it yields CASNNRGQNSPLHF.